The 2 T cell receptor beta chains given below trace back to one sample, sequenced in a study of cytotoxic CD8 clonotypes in ibrutinib-treated CLL. The protocol was immunoSEQ multiplex PCR, while the TCRdb copy is restricted to in-frame clones and leaves out a portion. The sample consists of about 160,000 clones, 81% of them appearing once. Sequenced here: PBMCs, sampled after 12 months of ibrutinib treatment. The receptors originated from a human donor with chronic lymphocytic leukemia.

The chain uses TRBV5-4 and TRBJ2-3; 10 positions match TRBD2. CDR3 length: 16 residues. The germline V gene encodes CDR1 SGHNT and CDR2 YYREEE (reference sequence). The trim removed 4 bases at V and 2 bases at J, leaving 7 bases unmatched. In DNA, the CDR3 is TGTGCCAGCAGCCGGCGGCTAGCGGGGGACACAGATACGCAGTATTTT. This encodes CASSRRLAGDTDTQYF.

V gene TRBV2 combines with J gene TRBJ1-4; tentatively, D is TRBD1 (5 bases). The CDR3 covers 15 residues. CDR1 and CDR2 (germline): SNHLY, FYNNEI. V dropped 3 bases and J dropped 7 bases, with 15 bases sitting between them. The DNA of the CDR3 is TGTGCCAGCAGTGAGCCGGGGGGAAGGGGTGAAAAACTGTTTTTT. Encoded protein: CASSEPGGRGEKLFF.